Following are 14 T cell receptor beta chains from one sample sequenced in a study of blood T cell repertoires in COVID-19. Here immunoSEQ multiplex PCR was the method, and the copy in TCRdb shows in-frame clones only, minus some. The sample contains around 160,000 clones, more than 90% of which appear only once. The specimen was peripheral blood. These receptors were collected from a man between 60 and 70 years old with active or convalescent COVID-19.

The chain has TRBV6-5 and TRBJ1-5; TRBD1 matches 8 bases. The germline V gene encodes CDR1 MNHEY and CDR2 SVGAGI. The CDR3 consists of 13 residues. V gave up 6 bases and J gave up 6 bases; unmatched junction bases: 4. CDR3 bases: TGTGCCAGCAGAGGGACAGGCATTCAGCCCCAGCATTTT. Protein: CASRGTGIQPQHF.

This clone was seen once. The gene calls are TRBV28 and TRBJ1-2; D remains unclear. The germline CDR1 and CDR2 sequences are MDHEN and SYDVKM. The CDR3 sequence is 17 residues long. Trimming removed 2 bases from V and 2 bases from J, with 18 bases in between. CDR3 sequence reads: CASSLGRQVSPNYGYTF. DNA for the CDR3: TGTGCCAGCAGTTTAGGCCGGCAGGTTTCTCCCAACTATGGCTACACCTTC.

This clone occurred a few times. The chain employs TRBV11-2 and TRBJ2-1, with TRBD2 matching over 7 bases. From germline, CDR1 is SGHAT and CDR2 FQNNGV. The V gene end was trimmed by 6 bases and the J gene end by 4 bases; junction bases not matched to a gene: 9. The CDR3 runs 15 residues. The CDR3 loop is CASSRGAGQYNEQFF. In nucleotides, the CDR3 is TGTGCCAGCAGTCGGGGAGCGGGGCAATACAATGAGCAGTTCTTC.

The chain couples TRBV10-2 to TRBJ2-7; 9 positions match TRBD1. The CDR3 runs to 15 residues. Trimming cost V 5 bases and J 4 bases; bases outside gene matches: 9. Germline CDR1 WSHSY, CDR2 SAAADI. The CDR3 DNA follows: TGCGCCAGCAGTCCCAGGGACAGGGCGAGGTACGAGCAGTACTTC. Translating gives CASSPRDRARYEQYF.

The chain carries TRBV11-2 and TRBJ1-1; D call uncertain. Trimming cost V 7 bases and J 1 base, with 19 bases left between them. The CDR3 runs to 16 residues. Per germline, CDR1 SGHAT and CDR2 FQNNGV. The DNA for the CDR3 is TGTGCCAGCAACCCCACGGGAGGGTTCGGGAACACTGAAGCTTTCTTT. It is translated as CASNPTGGFGNTEAFF.

The chain combines TRBV3-1 (or the pseudogene TRBV3-2) with TRBJ2-7; TRBD1 agrees at 9 bases. The ends lost 5 bases at V and 3 bases at J; junction bases unmatched: 5. Germline V CDR1 and CDR2: LGHDT, YNNKEL (reference sequence). This CDR3 comprises 14 residues. The CDR3 sequence is CASSMGTGHYEQYF. As DNA, the CDR3 is TGTGCCAGCAGCATGGGGACAGGGCACTACGAGCAGTACTTC.

The chain uses TRBV18 and TRBJ1-5; D unclear. Germline CDR1 reads KGHSH; CDR2 reads LQKENI. The CDR3 contains 19 residues. The V gene lost 2 bases and the J gene lost 7 bases, with 27 bases spanning the gap. For the CDR3, the DNA is TGTGCCAGCTCACCAAGCCAATTACGGACGCTCTCAGGAGGGCAGCCCCAGCATTTT. Amino acid sequence: CASSPSQLRTLSGGQPQHF.

V is TRBV5-8 and J is TRBJ2-1; the D gene is possibly TRBD2 (6 bases). This CDR3 comprises 15 residues. Trimming pared 1 base from V and 0 bases from J, leaving 8 bases between. Germline CDR1 and CDR2: SGHTS and YDEGEE. The DNA for the CDR3 is TGTGCCAGCAGCTTGACTAGCAACTCCTACAATGAGCAGTTCTTC. This translates into CASSLTSNSYNEQFF.

J is TRBJ2-3 and V is TRBV19; 10 positions match TRBD1. The germline CDR1 and CDR2 sequences are LNHDA and SQIVND (reference sequence). J gave up 4 bases and V 1 base, and 8 bases lay outside the gene matches. The CDR3 is 17 residues long. The CDR3 sequence: CASSIGGTGVSADTQYF. CDR3 sequence (DNA): TGTGCCAGTAGTATAGGCGGGACAGGGGTTTCCGCAGATACGCAGTATTTT.

The chain recombines TRBV6-5 with TRBJ2-1, with a weak D call TRBD1 (6 bases). With 4 bases removed from V and 6 bases from J, the gap between germline ends came to 16 bases. The CDR3 totals 15 residues. CDR1 and CDR2 (germline): MNHEY, SVGAGI. The CDR3 loop reads CASSFQGTSPNEQFF. Written as DNA, the CDR3 is TGTGCCAGCAGTTTTCAGGGGACCAGCCCCAATGAGCAGTTCTTC.

This clone appeared once. The sample contains more than one DNA sequence encoding this CDR3. The chain's CDR3 is CASSLGTGNTEAFF. The CDR3 DNA is TGCGCCAGCAGCTTGGGCACAGGTAACACTGAAGCTTTCTTT. The chain has TRBV5-1 and TRBJ1-1; the D gene is possibly TRBD1 (5 bases). The CDR3 consists of 14 residues. CDR1 is SGHRS, CDR2 YFSETQ, per germline. The V gene lost 0 bases and the J gene lost 2 bases, with 8 bases spanning the gap.

The V gene is TRBV11-2, the J gene TRBJ1-2; no definite D call. The CDR3 loop spans 13 amino acids. Trimming removed 5 bases at V and 7 bases at J, with 14 bases between. CDR1 and CDR2 (germline): SGHAT, FQNNGV. CDR3 bases: TGTGCCAGCAGCCCGAGTCTACCGAGTGGCTACACCTTC. It codes for CASSPSLPSGYTF.

V and J are TRBV9 and TRBJ2-5, with 8 bases fitting TRBD2. The CDR3 is 15 amino acids. The V gene's germline CDR1 is SGDLS and CDR2 YYNGEE. V lost 0 bases and J lost 5; bases outside the gene matches: 6. CDR3 DNA sequence: TGTGCCAGCAGCGTAGGGGGACTAGTCATCGAGACCCAGTACTTC. Encoded protein: CASSVGGLVIETQYF.

The V and J genes are TRBV18 and TRBJ2-1; 7 bases fit TRBD1. This CDR3 has 14 residues. The junction had 5 bases not matched to a gene; V was cut back by 4 bases and J by 5 bases. Germline assignment: CDR1 KGHSH and CDR2 LQKENI. CDR3 in amino acids: CASSLQGSHNEQFF. CDR3 DNA sequence: TGTGCCAGCTCACTACAGGGGTCCCACAATGAGCAGTTCTTC.